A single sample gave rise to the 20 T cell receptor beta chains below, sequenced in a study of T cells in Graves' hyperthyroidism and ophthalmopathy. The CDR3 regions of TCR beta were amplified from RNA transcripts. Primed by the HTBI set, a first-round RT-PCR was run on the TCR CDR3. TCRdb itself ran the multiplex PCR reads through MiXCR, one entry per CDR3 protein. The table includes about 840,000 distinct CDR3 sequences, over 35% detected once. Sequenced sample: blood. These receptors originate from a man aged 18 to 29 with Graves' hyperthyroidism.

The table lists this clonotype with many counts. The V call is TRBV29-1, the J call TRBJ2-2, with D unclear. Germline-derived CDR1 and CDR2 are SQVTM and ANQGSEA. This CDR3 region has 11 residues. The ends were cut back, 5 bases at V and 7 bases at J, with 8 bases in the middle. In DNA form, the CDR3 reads TGCAGCGTTATGGACGGCGGGGAGCTGTTTTTT. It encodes CSVMDGGELFF.

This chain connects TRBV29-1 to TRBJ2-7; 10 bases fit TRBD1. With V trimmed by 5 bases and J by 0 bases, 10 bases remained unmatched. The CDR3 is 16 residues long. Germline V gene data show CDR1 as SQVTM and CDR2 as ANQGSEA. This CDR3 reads CSVSFWGQGYSYEQYF. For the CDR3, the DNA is TGCAGCGTTTCTTTCTGGGGACAGGGGTACTCCTACGAGCAGTACTTC.

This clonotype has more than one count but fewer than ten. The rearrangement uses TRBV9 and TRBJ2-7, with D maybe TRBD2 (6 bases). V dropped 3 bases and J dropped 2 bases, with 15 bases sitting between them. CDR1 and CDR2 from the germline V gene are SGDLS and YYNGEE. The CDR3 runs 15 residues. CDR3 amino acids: CASSAFGTPTYEQYF. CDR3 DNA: TGTGCCAGCAGCGCGTTCGGGACTCCTACCTACGAGCAGTACTTC.

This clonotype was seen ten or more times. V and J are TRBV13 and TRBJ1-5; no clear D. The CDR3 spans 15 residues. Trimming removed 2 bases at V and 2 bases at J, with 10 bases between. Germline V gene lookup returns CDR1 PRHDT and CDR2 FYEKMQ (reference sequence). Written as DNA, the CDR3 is TGTGCCAGCAGCTTATCGGGGTCAGGCAATCAGCCCCAGCATTTT. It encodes CASSLSGSGNQPQHF.

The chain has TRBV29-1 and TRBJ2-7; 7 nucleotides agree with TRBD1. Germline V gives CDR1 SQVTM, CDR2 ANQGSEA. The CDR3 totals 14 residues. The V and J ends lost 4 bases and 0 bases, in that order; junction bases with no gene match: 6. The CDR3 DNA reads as TGCAGCGTTGGACCGGGACAGAGCTCCTACGAGCAGTACTTC. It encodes CSVGPGQSSYEQYF.

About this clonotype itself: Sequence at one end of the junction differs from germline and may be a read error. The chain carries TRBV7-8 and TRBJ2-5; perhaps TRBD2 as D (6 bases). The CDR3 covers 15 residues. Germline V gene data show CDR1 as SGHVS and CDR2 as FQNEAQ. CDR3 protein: CASSQEWGDWETQYF. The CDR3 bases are TGCGCCAGCAGCCAGGAGTGGGGGGATTGGGAGACCCAGTACTTC.

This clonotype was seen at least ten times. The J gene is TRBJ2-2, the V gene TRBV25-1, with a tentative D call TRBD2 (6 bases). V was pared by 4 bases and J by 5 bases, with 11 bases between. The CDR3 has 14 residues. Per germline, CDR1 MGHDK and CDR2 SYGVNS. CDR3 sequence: CASSGLGGTGELFF. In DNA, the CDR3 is TGTGCCAGCAGTGGACTAGGAGGGACCGGGGAGCTGTTTTTT.

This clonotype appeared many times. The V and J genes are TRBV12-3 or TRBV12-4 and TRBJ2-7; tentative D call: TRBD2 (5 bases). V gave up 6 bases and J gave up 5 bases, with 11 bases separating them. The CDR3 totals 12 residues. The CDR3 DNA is TGTGCCAGCAGCCCCGCCGGGAACGAGCAGTACTTC. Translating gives CASSPAGNEQYF.

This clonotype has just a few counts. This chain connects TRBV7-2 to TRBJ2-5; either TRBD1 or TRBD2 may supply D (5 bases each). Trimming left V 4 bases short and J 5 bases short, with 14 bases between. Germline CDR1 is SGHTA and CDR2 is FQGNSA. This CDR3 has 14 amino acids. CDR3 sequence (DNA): TGTGCCAGCAGCTCCGGGACGGTGGGGGAGACCCAGTACTTC. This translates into CASSSGTVGETQYF.

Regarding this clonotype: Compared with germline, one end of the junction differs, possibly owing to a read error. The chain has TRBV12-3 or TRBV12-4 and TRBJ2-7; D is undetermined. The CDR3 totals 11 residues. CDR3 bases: TGCGCCAGCAGCATCCCCCGGGAGCAGTACTTC. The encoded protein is CASSIPREQYF.

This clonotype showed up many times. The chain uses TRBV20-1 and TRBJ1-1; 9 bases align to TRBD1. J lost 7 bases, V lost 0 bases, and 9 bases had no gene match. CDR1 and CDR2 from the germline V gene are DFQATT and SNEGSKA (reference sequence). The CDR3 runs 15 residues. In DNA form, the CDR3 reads TGCAGTGCTAGAGATTCACAGGGGGCTACGAGTGAAGCTTTCTTT. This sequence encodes CSARDSQGATSEAFF.

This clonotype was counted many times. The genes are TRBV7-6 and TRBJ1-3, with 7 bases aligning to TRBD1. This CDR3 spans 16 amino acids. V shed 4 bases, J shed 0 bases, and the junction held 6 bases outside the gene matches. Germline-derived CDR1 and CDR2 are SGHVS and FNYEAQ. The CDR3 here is CASSSRDRGSGNTIYF. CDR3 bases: TGTGCCAGCAGCTCACGGGACAGAGGCTCTGGAAACACCATATATTTT.

In nucleotides, the CDR3 is TGTGCCAGCAGCTTTCCCAGGGCGGGTGGAAACACCATATATTTT. As protein: CASSFPRAGGNTIYF. J is TRBJ1-3 and V is TRBV5-6, with TRBD1 as a possible D gene (5 bases). V was shortened by 2 bases and J by 3 bases, with 12 bases between the two germline ends. Per the germline V gene, CDR1 is SGHDT and CDR2 is YYEEEE. This CDR3 is 15 amino acids long.

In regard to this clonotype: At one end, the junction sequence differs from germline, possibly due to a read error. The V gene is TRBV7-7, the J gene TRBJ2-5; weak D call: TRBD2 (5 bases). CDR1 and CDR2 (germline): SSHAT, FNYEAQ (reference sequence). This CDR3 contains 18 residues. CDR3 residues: CASSPQRVPGAVSKTQYF. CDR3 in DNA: TGTGCTAGCAGCCCTCAGAGGGTTCCAGGCGCAGTGAGTAAGACCCAGTACTTC.

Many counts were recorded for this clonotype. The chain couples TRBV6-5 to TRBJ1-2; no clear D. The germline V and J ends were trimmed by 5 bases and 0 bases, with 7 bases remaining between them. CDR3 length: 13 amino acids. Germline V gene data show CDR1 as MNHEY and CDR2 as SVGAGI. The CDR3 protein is CASSERANYGYTF. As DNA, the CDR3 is TGTGCCAGCAGTGAAAGGGCTAACTATGGCTACACCTTC.

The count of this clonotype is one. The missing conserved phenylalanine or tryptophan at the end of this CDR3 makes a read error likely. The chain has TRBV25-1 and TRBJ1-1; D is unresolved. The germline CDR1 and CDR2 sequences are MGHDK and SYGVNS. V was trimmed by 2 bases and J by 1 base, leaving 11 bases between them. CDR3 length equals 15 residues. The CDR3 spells CASSEALGRNTEAFL. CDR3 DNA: TGTGCCAGCAGTGAAGCGCTGGGGAGGAACACTGAAGCTTTCCTT.

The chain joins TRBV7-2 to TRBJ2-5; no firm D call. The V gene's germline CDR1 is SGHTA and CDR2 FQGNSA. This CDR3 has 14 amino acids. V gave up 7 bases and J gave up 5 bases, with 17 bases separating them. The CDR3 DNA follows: TGTGCCAGCACCGAAAGCCCGCTAGGGGAGACCCAGTACTTC. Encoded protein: CASTESPLGETQYF.

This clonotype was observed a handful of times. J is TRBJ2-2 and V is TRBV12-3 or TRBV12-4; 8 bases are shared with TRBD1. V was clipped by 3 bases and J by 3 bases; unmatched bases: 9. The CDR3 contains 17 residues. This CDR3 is CASSFALGQAYTGELFF. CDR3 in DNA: TGTGCCAGCAGTTTTGCGCTGGGACAGGCGTACACCGGGGAGCTGTTTTTT.

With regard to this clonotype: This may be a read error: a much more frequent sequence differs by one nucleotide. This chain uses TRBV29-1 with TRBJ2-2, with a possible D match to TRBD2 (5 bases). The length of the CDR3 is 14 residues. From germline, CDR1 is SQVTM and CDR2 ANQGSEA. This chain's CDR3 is CSVEDRGLTGKLFF. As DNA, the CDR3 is TGCAGCGTTGAAGATAGAGGACTCACCGGGAAGCTGTTTTTT.

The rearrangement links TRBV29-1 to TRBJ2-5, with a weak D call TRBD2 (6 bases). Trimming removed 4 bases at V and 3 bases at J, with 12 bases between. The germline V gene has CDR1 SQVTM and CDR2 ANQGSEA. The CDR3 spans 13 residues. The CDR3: CSVVGLSKETQYF. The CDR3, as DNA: TGCAGCGTTGTTGGACTATCCAAAGAGACCCAGTACTTC.